The sequence of this T cell receptor beta chain was determined in a study of blood T cells in healthy people across ages. Total RNA, at least 6 micrograms per sample, came from PBMCs. The authors ran a second PCR of about 6 to 11 cycles using a sample-barcoded 5' primer and a J-beta primer mix. TCRdb re-called the 5' RACE reads through MiXCR, storing one row per CDR3 protein. Among hundreds of thousands of distinct CDR3 sequences listed, approximately 44% were seen once. V was pared by 0 bases and J by 4 bases, with 14 bases between. This CDR3 has 16 amino acids. In germline, CDR1 is SGHRS, CDR2 YFSETQ.

The source material was blood. The rearrangement links TRBV5-1 to TRBJ2-1, with D possibly being TRBD2 (6 bases). The TCR was taken from a man in his 60s in good health. The CDR3 DNA follows: TGCGCCAGCAGCTTGGTTCCGGGACTGGATTACAATGAGCAGTTCTTC. Encoded protein: CASSLVPGLDYNEQFF.